The clone carrying this TCR beta chain was counted only a few times. Its target is not known. The data were taken from a study of T cell repertoires in cytomegalovirus infection. TCRdb used MiXCR to reprocess the reads, holding one entry per CDR3 protein. Of about 890,000 distinct CDR3 sequences listed, 31% were seen once; the top ten hold more than 13%. The V segment lost 5 bases and the J segment 0 bases; nucleotides outside the gene matches: 6. The CDR3 length is 15 residues. CDR1 and CDR2 from the germline V gene are DFQATT and SNEGSKA (reference sequence). The rearrangement links TRBV20-1 to TRBJ2-1, with TRBD1 matching 8 bases. The origin of this receptor is a human donor in good health (CMV status not recorded). Some clones in this sample may be carry-over from other donors' samples. The input for sequencing was cultured CD8+ T cells from PBMCs, taken from culture after CMV antigen stimulation. The CDR3 DNA follows: TGCAGTGCTCGCCCCGACAGGGGCTCCTACAATGAGCAGTTCTTC. As protein: CSARPDRGSYNEQFF.